The rows below give T cell receptor beta chains drawn from one sample of a study of T cell changes during pregnancy in multiple sclerosis. Profiled with immunoSEQ multiplex PCR; TCRdb holds only in-frame clones, not every one. This table holds just over 35,000 clones, roughly 93% found once. The sample consisted of CD4+ T cells from peripheral blood mononuclear cells, taken in the first trimester of pregnancy. The receptors derive from a female donor with multiple sclerosis, enrolled in a pregnancy study. Each CDR3 is given with its conserved first and last residue. The order of the fields is J gene, D gene, CDR3 length, V gene, clone size, CDR3 DNA, CDR3 protein. The D gene is left open where the match is weak. Size is stated for part of the rows, as once, few or many counts, or as a class when the clone is expanded.

J: TRBJ2-7; D: NA; length: 14; V: TRBV13; size: NA; DNA: TGTGCCAGCAGCCCCCGGTGGAGGGACCGCGAGCAGTACTTC; CDR3: CASSPRWRDREQYF
J: TRBJ1-2; D: NA; length: 13; V: TRBV19; size: NA; DNA: TGTGCCAGTAGTGCGGACAGATTCTATGGCTACACCTTC; CDR3: CASSADRFYGYTF
J: TRBJ2-7; D: NA; length: 18; V: TRBV11-2; size: NA; DNA: TGTGCCAGCAGCAAGGTCAGGCGGGTGATCCCTTTCTCCTACGAGCAGTACTTC; CDR3: CASSKVRRVIPFSYEQYF
J: TRBJ2-3; D: TRBD1; length: 11; V: TRBV5-1; size: NA; DNA: TGCGCCAGTCAGGGGGCGGATACGCAGTATTTT; CDR3: CASQGADTQYF
J: TRBJ2-2; D: NA; length: 13; V: TRBV15; size: NA; DNA: TGTGCCACCAGCAGAGTACAAACCGGGGAGCTGTTTTTT; CDR3: CATSRVQTGELFF
J: TRBJ1-1; D: TRBD1; length: 15; V: TRBV7-3; size: NA; DNA: TGTGCCAGCAGCTTAAGTGGGACAGCGAACACTGAAGCTTTCTTT; CDR3: CASSLSGTANTEAFF
J: TRBJ2-1; D: NA; length: 14; V: TRBV5-1; size: NA; DNA: TGCGCCAGCACCCCCCTTAGCTCCTACAATGAGCAGTTCTTC; CDR3: CASTPLSSYNEQFF
J: TRBJ2-7; D: NA; length: 11; V: TRBV7-8; size: NA; DNA: TGTGCCAGCAGCTCCAAGCGGGAGCAGTACTTC; CDR3: CASSSKREQYF
J: TRBJ2-5; D: TRBD2; length: 13; V: TRBV7-9; size: once; DNA: TGTGCCAGCAGACTAGCGGGGGCAGAGACCCAGTACTTC; CDR3: CASRLAGAETQYF
J: TRBJ1-3; D: NA; length: 17; V: TRBV7-6; size: NA; DNA: TGTGCCAGCAGCTTAGCGCAGGGCAGAAACTCTGGAAACACCATATATTTT; CDR3: CASSLAQGRNSGNTIYF
J: TRBJ2-1; D: TRBD2; length: 17; V: TRBV18; size: NA; DNA: TGTGCCAGCTCACTGGGACTAGCGGGAGGGCCGGGCAATGAGCAGTTCTTC; CDR3: CASSLGLAGGPGNEQFF
J: TRBJ2-7; D: TRBD2; length: 15; V: TRBV2; size: NA; DNA: TGTGCCAGCCGCAGGCGGGGGGCGGCGTCCTACGAGCAGTACTTC; CDR3: CASRRRGAASYEQYF
J: TRBJ2-2; D: NA; length: 15; V: TRBV5-1; size: NA; DNA: TGCGCCAGCAGCTTGGTGGGACTTCTTGAGGGGGAGCTGTTTTTT; CDR3: CASSLVGLLEGELFF